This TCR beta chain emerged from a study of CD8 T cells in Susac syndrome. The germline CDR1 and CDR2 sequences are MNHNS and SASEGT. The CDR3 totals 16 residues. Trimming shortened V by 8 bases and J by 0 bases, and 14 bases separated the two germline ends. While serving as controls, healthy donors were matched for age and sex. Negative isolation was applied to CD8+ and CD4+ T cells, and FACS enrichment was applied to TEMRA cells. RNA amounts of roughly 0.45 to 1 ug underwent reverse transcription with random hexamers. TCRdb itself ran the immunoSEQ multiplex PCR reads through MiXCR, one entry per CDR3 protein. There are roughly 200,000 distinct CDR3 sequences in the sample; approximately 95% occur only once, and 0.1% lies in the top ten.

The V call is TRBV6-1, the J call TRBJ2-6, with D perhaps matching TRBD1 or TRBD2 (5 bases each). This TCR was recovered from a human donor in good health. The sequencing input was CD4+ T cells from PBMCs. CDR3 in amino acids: CASGGPISSGANVLTF. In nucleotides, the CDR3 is TGTGCCAGCGGGGGTCCGATAAGCTCTGGGGCCAACGTCCTGACTTTC.